A single sample gave rise to the 10 T cell receptor beta chains below, sequenced in a study of long-term antiretroviral therapy in people with HIV (dated by TCRdb to between 2021 and 2024). The immunoSEQ hsTCRB v3.0 assay was used at survey level resolution to sequence the TRB variable region. TCRdb took over this immuneACCESS table, retaining in-frame rearrangements with V and J assigned. Such tables are incomplete; in checked studies, under half of the missing clones stem from an unresolved V gene, and the remainder is unexplained. This sample lists 30,000 or so clones; under 85% were detected once. Of the sample, around 3.6% is held by the ten largest clones. The source was unsorted PBMCs, collected 3 years after starting antiretroviral therapy. The receptors originated from a man aged 45 to 65 with HIV.

The chain links TRBV7-5 to TRBJ2-7; the table names TRBD2, a call not compared with the DNA. TRBV7-5 is described as a pseudogene. The CDR3 totals 14 residues. CDR3 protein: CALKWDSSAYEQYF. The CDR3 bases are TGTGCCTTAAAATGGGACTCTTCAGCCTACGAGCAGTACTTC.

V and J are TRBV6-5 and TRBJ2-3; the D gene is possibly TRBD2 (6 bases). The length of the CDR3 is 13 residues. The germline V and J ends were trimmed by 10 bases and 2 bases, with 13 bases remaining between them. The germline V gene encodes CDR1 MNHEY and CDR2 SVGAGI. In DNA form, the CDR3 reads TGTGCCACACTAGCTATTACCACAGATACGCAGTATTTT. Amino acid sequence: CATLAITTDTQYF.

The chain is built from TRBV19 and TRBJ2-7, with D unresolved. The CDR3 totals 12 residues. From germline, CDR1 is LNHDA and CDR2 SQIVND (reference sequence). With 5 bases removed from V and 7 bases from J, the gap between germline ends came to 12 bases. This CDR3 is CASSPPGGEQYF. The CDR3 bases are TGTGCCAGTAGTCCCCCTGGTGGGGAGCAGTACTTC.

The J gene is TRBJ2-2, the V gene TRBV27; possibly TRBD2 for D (6 bases). Trimming stripped 2 bases from V and 1 base from J, with 8 bases between. Germline V gives CDR1 MNHEY, CDR2 SMNVEV (reference sequence). The CDR3 contains 15 residues. The CDR3 sequence is CASSLNGGNTGELFF. CDR3 DNA: TGTGCCAGCAGTTTAAACGGGGGGAACACCGGGGAGCTGTTTTTT.

This rearrangement joins TRBV9 to TRBJ2-4; 11 bases fit TRBD2. The CDR3 runs to 15 residues. Looked up from germline, CDR1 is SGDLS and CDR2 is YYNGEE. With V trimmed by 3 bases and J by 10 bases, 9 bases remained unmatched. This CDR3 reads CASSETSGIPRIQYF. The CDR3 DNA reads as TGTGCCAGCAGCGAGACTAGCGGGATCCCTCGTATTCAGTACTTC.

The rearrangement uses TRBV2 and TRBJ2-3, with TRBD2 as a possible D gene (5 bases). This CDR3 spans 12 amino acids. Per the germline V gene, CDR1 is SNHLY and CDR2 is FYNNEI. The germline V and J ends were trimmed by 10 bases and 0 bases, with 8 bases remaining between them. CDR3 sequence reads: CATSLSTDTQYF. The CDR3 DNA sequence: TGTGCCACTAGCTTAAGCACAGATACGCAGTATTTT.

This sequence joins TRBV28 and TRBJ2-7; D is ambiguous. The length of the CDR3 is 11 residues. V was pared by 6 bases and J by 3 bases, with 6 bases between. CDR1 MDHEN and CDR2 SYDVKM come from the germline V gene. The CDR3 nucleotides are TGTGCCAGCAGCCATAACTACGAGCAGTACTTC. Translating gives CASSHNYEQYF.

This clone was picked up one time. This rearrangement joins TRBV6-5 to TRBJ2-7; D is possibly TRBD2 (6 bases). V was cut by 0 bases and J by 0 bases, with 9 bases left in between. The CDR3 length is 15 residues. The germline V gene has CDR1 MNHEY and CDR2 SVGAGI. CDR3 sequence: CASSYSPGVSYEQYF. The CDR3 DNA follows: TGTGCCAGCAGTTACTCCCCGGGAGTCTCCTACGAGCAGTACTTC.

The rearrangement uses TRBV5-1 and TRBJ1-2; 8 bases are a match to TRBD1. V lost 4 bases, J lost 7 bases, and 12 bases stayed unmatched. CDR3 length equals 15 residues. The germline gives CDR1 SGHRS, CDR2 YFSETQ. The CDR3 DNA follows: TGCGCCAGCAGCCGATTACAACAGGGGGAGACTGGCTACACCTTC. Protein product: CASSRLQQGETGYTF.

This rearrangement joins TRBV9 to TRBJ1-5; 7 bases match TRBD1. V shed 4 bases and J 0 bases; nucleotides not matched to a gene: 4. The CDR3 is 15 amino acids. Germline V gives CDR1 SGDLS, CDR2 YYNGEE. The CDR3 sequence: CASSPGTVSNQPQHF. Here the CDR3 DNA reads TGTGCCAGCAGCCCGGGGACAGTTAGCAATCAGCCCCAGCATTTT.